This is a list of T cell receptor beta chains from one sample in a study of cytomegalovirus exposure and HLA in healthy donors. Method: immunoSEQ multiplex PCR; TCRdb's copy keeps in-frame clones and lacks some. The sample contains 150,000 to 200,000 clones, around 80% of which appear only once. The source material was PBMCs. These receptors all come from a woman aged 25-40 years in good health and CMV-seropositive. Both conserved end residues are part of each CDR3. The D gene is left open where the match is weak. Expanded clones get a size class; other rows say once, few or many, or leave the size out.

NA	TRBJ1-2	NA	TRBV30	TGTGCCTGGAGTGTGTCAGGGCGTAGCTATGGCTACACCTTC	CAWSVSGRSYGYTF
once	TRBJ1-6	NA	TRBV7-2	TGTGCCAGCAGCCCGTATTATGGGGGGAGGTCACCCCTCCACTTT	CASSPYYGGRSPLHF
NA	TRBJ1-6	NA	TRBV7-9	TGTGCCAGCACCACGGTGGGAGGCTCACCCCTCCACTTT	CASTTVGGSPLHF
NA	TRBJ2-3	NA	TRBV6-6	TGTGCCAGCAGTTATATGGGCGGCACAGATACGCAGTATTTT	CASSYMGGTDTQYF
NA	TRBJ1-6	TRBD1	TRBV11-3	TGTGCCAGCAGCCCCCCCGCCGGGACAGGGAGTAGGAATTCACCCCTCCACTTT	CASSPPAGTGSRNSPLHF
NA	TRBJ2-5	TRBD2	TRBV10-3	TGTGCCATCAGTGAGTCTAAGGGGCGCGGGGGGACCCAGTACTTC	CAISESKGRGGTQYF
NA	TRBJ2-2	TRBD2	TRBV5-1	TGCGCCAGCAGCCTTGGATTCGGGCGGGGGAGGAACACCGGGGAGCTGTTTTTT	CASSLGFGRGRNTGELFF
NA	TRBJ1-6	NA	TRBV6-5	TGTGCCAGCAGTTCTCGGACTGGGAATAATTCACCCCTCCACTTT	CASSSRTGNNSPLHF
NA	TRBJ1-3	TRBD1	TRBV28	TGTGCCAGCAGTATCCAGGGGGCATCCTCTGGAAACACCATATATTTT	CASSIQGASSGNTIYF
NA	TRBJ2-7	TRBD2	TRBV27	TGTGCCAGCAGCAAAAGCGGGGGTAACATCTACGAGCAGCACTTC	CASSKSGGNIYEQHF
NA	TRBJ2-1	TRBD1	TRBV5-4	TGTGCCAGCAGCTCCGGACAGGCCAATGAGCAGTTCTTC	CASSSGQANEQFF
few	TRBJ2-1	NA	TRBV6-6	TGTGCCGGAAGGACTGGGAATGAGCAGTTCTTC	CAGRTGNEQFF
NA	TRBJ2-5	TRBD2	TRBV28	TGTGCCAGCAGTTCAGGACTAGCGGGGGGCCCGGGGGGAGAGACCCAGTACTTC	CASSSGLAGGPGGETQYF
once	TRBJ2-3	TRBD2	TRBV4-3	TGCGCCAGCAGCTCGCGGACCTCGACTAGCGGCTTCACAGATACGCAGTATTTT	CASSSRTSTSGFTDTQYF
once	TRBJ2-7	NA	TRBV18	TGTGCCAGCTCACCAAGCAGGGCCCACGAGCAGTACTTC	CASSPSRAHEQYF
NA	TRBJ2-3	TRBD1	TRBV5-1	TGCGCCAGCAGCTTGGAGAACAGGGGATCGGATACGCAGTATTTT	CASSLENRGSDTQYF
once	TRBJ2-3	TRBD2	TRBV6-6	TGTGCCAGCAGTTACTCCGCGGGGGGGCGCACAGATACGCAGTATTTT	CASSYSAGGRTDTQYF
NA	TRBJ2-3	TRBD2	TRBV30	TGTGCCTGGAGTGTACTACTAGCGGGGAATTCAGATACGCAGTATTTT	CAWSVLLAGNSDTQYF
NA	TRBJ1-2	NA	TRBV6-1	TGTGCCAGCAGTGAAGATGACAGGTCACGTGGCTACACCTTC	CASSEDDRSRGYTF
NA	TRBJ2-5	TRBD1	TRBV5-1	TGCGCCAGCAGCTTGGAAGGGGGCCGGGAGACCCAGTACTTC	CASSLEGGRETQYF
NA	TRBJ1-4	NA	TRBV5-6	TGTGCCAGCAGCTACCGACAACATCCGAATGAAAAACTGTTTTTT	CASSYRQHPNEKLFF
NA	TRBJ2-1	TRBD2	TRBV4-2	TGTGCCAGCAGCCAACCACCCCTAGCGGGGGGGCCCCATGAGCAGTTCTTC	CASSQPPLAGGPHEQFF
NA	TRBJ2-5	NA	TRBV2	TGTGCCAGCAGTGAGGTTTCCCCTACCGCGGAGACCCAGTACTTC	CASSEVSPTAETQYF
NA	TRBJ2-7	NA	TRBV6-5	TGTGCCAGCAGTTACAATAGTGGCAGGGCGTACGAGCAGTACTTC	CASSYNSGRAYEQYF
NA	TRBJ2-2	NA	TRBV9	TGTGCCAGCAATCAAGTAGAAGGGGGTAACACCGGGGAGCTGTTTTTT	CASNQVEGGNTGELFF
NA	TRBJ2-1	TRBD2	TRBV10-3	TGTGCCACCACTAGCGGGGGGGTGAATGAGCAGTTCTTC	CATTSGGVNEQFF
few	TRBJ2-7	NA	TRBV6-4	TGTGCCAGCAGTGACCAGGACACCTACGAGCAGTACTTC	CASSDQDTYEQYF
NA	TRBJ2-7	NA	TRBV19	TGTGCCAGTAGTATAAAAGGGGGTCGGTACGAGCAGTACTTC	CASSIKGGRYEQYF
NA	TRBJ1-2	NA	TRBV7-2	TGTGCCAGCAGAAAACAGGGTCTGGGCTACACCTTC	CASRKQGLGYTF
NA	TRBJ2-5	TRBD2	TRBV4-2	TGTGCCAGCAGCCAAGACTCTAGCGGGGGGAGAGAGACCCAGTACTTC	CASSQDSSGGRETQYF
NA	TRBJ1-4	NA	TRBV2	TGTGCCAGCAGTGAAGGCAGGGGAGGGGCAGCTAATGAAAAACTGTTTTTT	CASSEGRGGAANEKLFF
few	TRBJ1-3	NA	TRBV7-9	TGTGCCAGCAGCTTATTATGGGAGGGTGGAAACACCATATATTTT	CASSLLWEGGNTIYF
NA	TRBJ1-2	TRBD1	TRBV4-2	TGTGCCAGCAGCCAAGTGGGGCAGGGGGATGGCTACACCTTC	CASSQVGQGDGYTF
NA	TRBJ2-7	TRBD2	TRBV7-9	TGTGCCAGCAGCTCGCCCGGGACTAGCGGCTACGAGCAGTACTTC	CASSSPGTSGYEQYF
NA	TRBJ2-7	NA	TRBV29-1	TGCAGCGCCGTGACAGAGGTCGAGCAGTACTTC	CSAVTEVEQYF
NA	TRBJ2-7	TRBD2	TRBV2	TGTGCCTCCCGCCAGCGGGGGCCTGGGCCCTACGAGCAGTACTTC	CASRQRGPGPYEQYF
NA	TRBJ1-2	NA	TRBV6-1	TGTGCCAGCAGTGCCGACAGCACTTGGACACCTAACTATGGCTACACCTTC	CASSADSTWTPNYGYTF
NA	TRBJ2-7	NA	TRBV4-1	TGCGCCAGCAGCCAAGATATCGACAGCTCCTACGAGCAGTACTTC	CASSQDIDSSYEQYF
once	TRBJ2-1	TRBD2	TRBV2	TGTGCCGCCCTGGGACTAGAGGGTGGGGAGCAGTTCTTC	CAALGLEGGEQFF
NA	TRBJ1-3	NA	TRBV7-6	TGTGCCAGCAGCTCCGGGACAAACAGAAACACCATATATTTT	CASSSGTNRNTIYF
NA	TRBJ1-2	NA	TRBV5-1	TGCGCCAGCAGCCCGACAGGCGAGGTCTACACCTTC	CASSPTGEVYTF
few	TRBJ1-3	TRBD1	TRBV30	TGTGCCTGGAGTTTTGGGACAGGAGCCTCTGGAAACACCATATATTTT	CAWSFGTGASGNTIYF